This T cell receptor (beta chain) is from a study of post-analysis software for immune sequencing data (dated by TCRdb to 2013 to 2016). Regarding the complete study: Recorded disease courses included relapsing-remitting, secondary progressive and progressive-relapsing multiple sclerosis, with some patients lacking subtype annotation. The patient repertoires were set against 11 previously published healthy control repertoires from donors whose ages ranged from roughly 6 to 27 years. A subset of samples was prepared in parallel using single-end sample barcoding, then pooled and co-amplified after Illumina adapter ligation. The investigation overall reported the following: Significantly lower normalized Chao1 diversity was found in multiple sclerosis patients than in controls, suggesting substantial peripheral T-cell clonal expansion. A handful of TRBV segments, including TRBV5-6, TRBV5-1 and TRBV20-1, were significantly more frequent in patients than controls. The multiple sclerosis patient group was slightly younger than the control group. Direct clustering with F measure revealed strong co-clustering of samples prepared in the same batch, which led to a batch-effect correction.

About this clonotype itself: This receptor's antigen is unknown. Base qualities are not provided; no much larger clone lies one nucleotide away.

To demonstrate the VDJtools post-analysis software, the study profiled TCR beta repertoires from the peripheral blood of 13 young patients with multiple sclerosis. The multiple sclerosis patients were children and adolescents ranging in age from roughly 6 to 15 years. The receptor library was made with PCR. The data were produced on an Illumina HiSeq 2500. Unique molecular identifiers were incorporated into TCR beta cDNA libraries to reduce PCR and sequencing biases. Roughly 500,000 cDNA molecules were obtained per 1 to 10 million input T cells, so each molecule approximated one T cell. The patient libraries were prepared and sequenced with the same protocol used for the earlier healthy control dataset. Samples belonging to the same batch were prepared together, multiplexed and sequenced on a shared HiSeq lane. Turning to the authors' computational methods: Raw barcoded reads were processed with MIGEC, and single-read molecular identifier groups were discarded before consensus assembly and CDR3 extraction. VDJtools was used for post-analysis of the clonotype tables, and diversity was normalized by down-sampling every dataset to the size of the smallest sample. To correct batch-related cross-sample contamination, repertoire overlap clustering matched CDR3 amino acid sequences but not nucleotide sequences. TCRdb's own reprocessing of the public reads used fastp at Q25 and MiXCR and kept productive beta chains. One record per CDR3 amino acid sequence lists the most common genes and DNA. The V and J calls were not made by the authors but by TCRdb's processing. The sample yields a few hundred thousand distinct CDR3 sequences; roughly 35% were counted once. The ten most abundant clones make up 13% of the sample.

The germline V gene gives CDR1 as SQVTM and CDR2 as ANQGSEA. Deletion took 2 bases off V and 3 bases off J, with a span of 7 bases between the germline ends. Counted from cysteine to phenylalanine, this CDR3 has 13 amino acids. Only the CDR3 region is kept as DNA, spanning 39 bases read in frame from base 1. The sample was blood. This TCR came from a girl aged 10 to 17 with multiple sclerosis. The V and J genes are TRBV29-1 and TRBJ2-2; no D gene call is confident. At the DNA level, the sequence is TGCAGCGTTGAACGTTCCGACACCGGGGAGCTGTTTTTT. This codes for CSVERSDTGELFF.